This TCR beta chain was found in a study of blood T cell repertoires in COVID-19. Study-wide context: Material from acute and convalescent COVID-19 was sourced from the United States, Italy and Spain. Sources were T cells, B-cell-depleted T cells, or PBMCs; the material itself was cDNA or gDNA.

CDR1 is SGDLS and CDR2 is YYNGEE in the germline V gene. The CDR3 sequence is 12 residues long. The ends were cut back, 4 bases at V and 4 bases at J, with 8 bases in the middle. In the source study's methods: Researchers report that nucleated cell counts were estimated from reference gene primer amplification. Data came from immunoSEQ multiplex PCR; TCRdb stores just in-frame clones and leaves some out. The D gene and trimming were derived from the DNA, and the V and J assignments and clone size from that table. The sample holds roughly 110,000 clones, roughly 80% seen once. The sequenced sample consisted of peripheral blood. This chain links TRBV9 with TRBJ1-2, with unresolved D. The clonotype was recovered from a man aged 70-80 years with acute or convalescent COVID-19. CDR3 region: CASSSGSYGYTF. In nucleotides, the CDR3 is TGTGCCAGCAGCAGCGGTAGCTATGGCTACACCTTC.